A single sample gave rise to the 9 T cell receptor beta chains below, sequenced in a study of T cells expressing NK-cell markers. Reprocessing the 5' RACE reads, TCRdb reports a single entry for every CDR3 protein and omits DNA. The table for this sample gives about 390,000 distinct CDR3 sequences. The specimen was blood T cells: a sorted CD56 or NKG2C T cell subset, CD4+ or CD8+ T cells, or bulk PBMC T cells (not recorded which). These TCRs come from a woman in her forties or fifties in good health.

The chain combines TRBV3-1 with TRBJ2-1. CDR1 and CDR2 (germline): LGHDT, YNNKEL (reference sequence). CDR3 length: 13 residues. Here the CDR3 reads CASSQDRGREQFF.

This chain joins TRBV18 and TRBJ2-3; TCRdb names TRBD1, which stays unverified in the absence of DNA. This CDR3 comprises 17 residues. Germline values: CDR1 KGHSH, CDR2 LQKENI. CDR3 in amino acids: CASSPFMPQGATDTQYF.

The chain joins TRBV25-1 to TRBJ1-2; TCRdb's assignment of TRBD1 cannot be checked, as there is no DNA. The germline V gene encodes CDR1 MGHDK and CDR2 SYGVNS. This CDR3 has 13 residues. The CDR3 is CASSGTGSVGYTF.

The chain carries TRBV12-3 or TRBV12-4 and TRBJ2-1. The CDR3 extends over 13 amino acids. CDR3 amino acids: CASSRDIWYEQFF.

The chain combines TRBV28 with TRBJ2-1; TCRdb's D gene call, TRBD2, goes unchecked for lack of DNA. The germline V gene encodes CDR1 MDHEN and CDR2 SYDVKM. The CDR3 runs to 15 residues. CDR3 amino acids: CASSFAGGPGNEQFF.

This rearrangement joins TRBV24-1 to TRBJ2-1; TCRdb indicates TRBD2, and absent DNA this call remains unverified. The CDR3 length is 12 residues. The germline V gene has CDR1 KGHDR and CDR2 SFDVKD. CDR3: CASGTSPREQFF.

The genes are TRBV29-1 and TRBJ1-1; the D call from TCRdb, TRBD1, cannot be confirmed without DNA. The CDR3 runs 14 residues. Looked up from germline, CDR1 is SQVTM and CDR2 is ANQGSEA. The CDR3: CSVAPGQVNTEAFF. Based on the CDR3 plus reference TRBV29-1 and TRBJ1-1, the full variable domain is SAVISQKPSRDICQRGTSLTIQCQVDSQVTMMFWYRQQPGQSLTLIATANQGSEATYESGFVIDKFPISRPNLTFSTLTVSNMSPEDSSIYLCSVAPGQVNTEAFFGQGTRLTVV.

CDR3: CASSFAAEAQYF. The chain uses TRBV5-1 and TRBJ2-3; TCRdb's assignment of TRBD2 cannot be checked, as there is no DNA. Germline V gene data show CDR1 as SGHRS and CDR2 as YFSETQ. This CDR3 has 12 residues.

The V and J genes are TRBV11-3 and TRBJ2-1; TCRdb outputs TRBD1, but without DNA this stays unchecked. The CDR3 covers 15 residues. CDR1 is SGHNT, CDR2 YENEEA, per germline. CDR3 region: CASSSSGTGPFRQFF.